These T cell receptor beta chains were read from a single sample in a study of CD8 T cells in ankylosing spondylitis. TCRdb re-derived calls from the 5' RACE reads in MiXCR, one entry per CDR3 protein. The table shows about 840,000 distinct CDR3 sequences, with about an eighth occurring only once. The source material was blood, either unsorted or a sorted T cell fraction (not recorded which). The receptors shown here come from a male donor with ankylosing spondylitis. The CDR3 runs from the conserved cysteine through the conserved F or W. The order of the fields is D gene, J gene, clone size, V gene, CDR3 DNA, CDR3 protein. A D gene is named only where the DNA matches it firmly. For some rows the clone size is stated as once, few or many, or as a class when expanded; others skip it.

.,TRBJ2-7,many,TRBV7-2,TGTGCCAGCAGCTCCTCCGGGGCGGAGAACTACGAGCAGTACTTC,CASSSSGAENYEQYF
.,TRBJ1-2,.,TRBV6-2/TRBV6-3,TGTGCCAGCACACAGGACGACTATGGCTACACCTTC,CASTQDDYGYTF
TRBD1,TRBJ1-5,.,TRBV6-2/TRBV6-3,TGTGCCAGCAGTTACGGGACAGGGTTTTTCAGCAATCAGCCCCAGCATTTT,CASSYGTGFFSNQPQHF
.,TRBJ2-7,many,TRBV9,TGTGCCAGCAGCGTAGGTCTCGCCTACGAGCAGTACTTC,CASSVGLAYEQYF
TRBD2,TRBJ2-3,.,TRBV4-2,TGTGCCAGCAGCTCCTCCCGCCTGACTAGCGGGCTAGCAGATACGCAGTATTTT,CASSSSRLTSGLADTQYF
TRBD1,TRBJ2-4,few,TRBV20-1,TGCAGCGGGGCGGGACAGGGGATTGTGAGAAACATTCAGTACTTC,CSGAGQGIVRNIQYF
.,TRBJ2-1,.,TRBV5-1,TGCGCCAGCAGCTCAGGGGACCCGAGCTCCTACAATGAGCAGTTCTTC,CASSSGDPSSYNEQFF
TRBD1,TRBJ1-4,.,TRBV20-1,TGCAGTGCTAGAACCGGACAGGGGGGACTTAATGAAAAACTGTTTTTT,CSARTGQGGLNEKLFF
.,TRBJ1-1,few,TRBV5-1,TGCGCCAGCAAGGAGGGGAACACTGAAGCTTTCTTT,CASKEGNTEAFF
TRBD1,TRBJ2-5,.,TRBV4-1,TGCGCCAGCAGCTTGGGACAGACTGAAGAGACCCAGTACTTC,CASSLGQTEETQYF
TRBD1,TRBJ2-5,.,TRBV5-6,TGTGCCAGCAGCCGTTGGGGGACAGCCTTAGAAGAGACCCAGTACTTC,CASSRWGTALEETQYF
.,TRBJ2-2,.,TRBV3-1,TGTGCCAGCAGCCATCGGGGGCGGACCGGGGAGCTGTTTTTT,CASSHRGRTGELFF
.,TRBJ2-1,.,TRBV20-1,TGCAGTGCTGGGAAGACAGCCTACAATGAGCAGTTCTTC,CSAGKTAYNEQFF
.,TRBJ2-5,few,TRBV20-1,TGCAGTGCTAGAGATTGGGGGGGCCGGGGCCAAGAGACCCAGTACTTC,CSARDWGGRGQETQYF
.,TRBJ2-7,few,TRBV25-1,TGTGCCAGCAGTGAGTACGGCGGTACCTACGAGCAGTACTTC,CASSEYGGTYEQYF
.,TRBJ1-1,.,TRBV2,TGTGCCAGCAGTGGACCGCCTGAAGCTTTCTTT,CASSGPPEAFF
.,TRBJ1-1,.,TRBV7-2,TGTGCCAGCAGCTTAGGGGGGTCTGATGAGAACACTGAAGCTTTCTTT,CASSLGGSDENTEAFF
.,TRBJ2-7,few,TRBV6-1,TGTGCCAGCAGCCGGGACGGGGGTACCTCCTACGAGCAGTACTTC,CASSRDGGTSYEQYF
TRBD2,TRBJ2-5,few,TRBV7-2,TGTGCCAGCAGCTTAGGAGCGGGGGAGAAAGAGACCCAGTACTTC,CASSLGAGEKETQYF
TRBD2,TRBJ2-2,few,TRBV20-1,TGCAGTGCTAGCAATGCGGGAGGCCCCGGGGAGCTGTTTTTT,CSASNAGGPGELFF
.,TRBJ1-5,.,TRBV12-3/TRBV12-4,TGTGCCAGCAGTTTTTATTCCGGGTATAGCAATCAGCCCCAGCATTTT,CASSFYSGYSNQPQHF
.,TRBJ1-2,.,TRBV9,TGTGCCAGCAGCAACGGAGGGATCAACTATGGCTACACCTTC,CASSNGGINYGYTF
.,TRBJ2-1,many,TRBV29-1,TGCAGCGTTGAAGGGGATTACTCCTACAATGAGCAGTTCTTC,CSVEGDYSYNEQFF
TRBD1,TRBJ1-5,many,TRBV12-3/TRBV12-4,TGTGCCAGCAGACACGGACAGGGGCGAAATCAGCCCCAGCATTTT,CASRHGQGRNQPQHF
TRBD1,TRBJ2-7,few,TRBV20-1,TGCAGTGCTAGAGATAGACAGGGCCAAAACGAGCAGTACTTC,CSARDRQGQNEQYF
TRBD2,TRBJ2-3,few,TRBV7-3,TGTGCCAGCAGCTCCCGAGGACTAGCCGGCACAGATACGCAGTATTTT,CASSSRGLAGTDTQYF
TRBD1,TRBJ2-7,few,TRBV20-1,TGCAGTGCTAGAGAAGGGACAGCCGCCTACGAGCAGTACTTC,CSAREGTAAYEQYF
.,TRBJ1-2,many,TRBV28,TGTGCCAGCAGTTTAACCAGGCCTGGCTACACCTTC,CASSLTRPGYTF
.,TRBJ2-1,.,TRBV5-1,TGCGCCAGCTGGACCGCGTCCTCCTACAATGAGCAGTTCTTC,CASWTASSYNEQFF
TRBD1,TRBJ2-1,.,TRBV18,TGTGCCAGCTCACTACGACAGGGACATGACAATGAGCAGTTCTTC,CASSLRQGHDNEQFF
.,TRBJ2-2,.,TRBV6-1,TGTGCCAGCAAAGGGACGGACAGTGGAAACACCGGGGAGCTGTTTTTT,CASKGTDSGNTGELFF
.,TRBJ1-1,few,TRBV29-1,TGCAGCGTTGAAATGGGACGGACCACTGAAGCTTTCTTT,CSVEMGRTTEAFF
.,TRBJ1-2,.,TRBV28,TGTGCCAGCCAAGGGGGGCTCGGAATTGGCTACACCTTC,CASQGGLGIGYTF
TRBD2,TRBJ2-1,few,TRBV20-1,TGCAGTGCTTTAAAGACTAGCGGGGGTTACAATGAGCAGTTCTTC,CSALKTSGGYNEQFF
.,TRBJ1-1,many,TRBV12-3/TRBV12-4,TGTGCCAGCAGTTTAGCGGTCGCCTTAAAGGCTTTCTTT,CASSLAVALKAFF
.,TRBJ2-5,many,TRBV9,TGTGCCAGCAGCGTATCGCCAGGAGAGACCCAGTACTTC,CASSVSPGETQYF
.,TRBJ1-2,.,TRBV4-2,TGTGCCAGCAGCCAAGAAGGAGGGAATTCCCTTGGCTACACCTTC,CASSQEGGNSLGYTF
.,TRBJ1-1,many,TRBV20-1,TGCAGTGCTAGAGGACACTTGAACACTGAAGCTTTCTTT,CSARGHLNTEAFF
TRBD1,TRBJ2-1,.,TRBV20-1,TGCAGTGCTGTCCCGGGACAGGGCGCCCAGTACAATGAGCAGTTCTTC,CSAVPGQGAQYNEQFF
TRBD1,TRBJ2-7,.,TRBV6-2/TRBV6-3,TGTGCCAGCAGGGACAGGGCGAGCGAGCAGTACTTC,CASRDRASEQYF
.,TRBJ2-6,.,TRBV2,TGTGCCAGCCCCCGGGACTCTGGGGCCAACGCCAACGTCCTGACTTTC,CASPRDSGANANVLTF
.,TRBJ1-1,few,TRBV18,TGTGCCAGCTCCTCAAGGACAGTTTCCATCGTGGGCACTGAAGCTTTCTTT,CASSSRTVSIVGTEAFF
.,TRBJ2-7,.,TRBV15,TGTGCCACCAGCAGGGGCCGGGACTGTACCTACGAGCAGTACTTC,CATSRGRDCTYEQYF
TRBD2,TRBJ2-1,.,TRBV5-1,TGCGCCAGCAGCCTGGACCCCGGGACTAGCTCCTACAATGAGCAGTTCTTC,CASSLDPGTSSYNEQFF
TRBD2,TRBJ2-1,many,TRBV20-1,TGCAGTGCTAGACTAGCGGGGTCTCCCTCCTACAATGAGCAGTTCTTC,CSARLAGSPSYNEQFF
TRBD2,TRBJ2-7,many,TRBV20-1,TGCAGTGCCCCAGCAAAGCGGGGTTCCGAGCAGTACTTC,CSAPAKRGSEQYF
.,TRBJ2-1,.,TRBV7-9,TGTGCCACGACAGGATGGTTCTTC,CATTGWFF
.,TRBJ1-1,.,TRBV5-5,TGTGCCAGCAGCTTGATAAGGCAGTCTATGAACACTGAAGCTTTCTTT,CASSLIRQSMNTEAFF
.,TRBJ1-3,.,TRBV18,TGTGCCAGCTCTCGAGGGTTTTCTGGAAACACCATATATTTT,CASSRGFSGNTIYF
.,TRBJ2-3,.,TRBV7-8,TGTGCCAGCACGCCGGCGGATACTAGCACAGATACGCAGTATTTT,CASTPADTSTDTQYF
.,TRBJ2-7,.,TRBV5-1,TGCGCCAGCAGCTTAACCGGGTCCGGACGAAACTACGAGCAGTACTTC,CASSLTGSGRNYEQYF
.,TRBJ1-4,many,TRBV7-2,TGTGCCAGCAGCTTAATGAGCTTGGGTAATGAAAAACTGTTTTTT,CASSLMSLGNEKLFF
.,TRBJ1-2,few,TRBV6-1,TGTGCCAGCAGTGAATCGGAGGCCTATGGCTACACCTTC,CASSESEAYGYTF
TRBD2,TRBJ2-1,.,TRBV4-2,TGTGCCAGCAGCCCTGGGACTAGCGGGGTGGATGAGCAGTTCTTC,CASSPGTSGVDEQFF
TRBD1,TRBJ2-1,few,TRBV6-1,TGTGCCAGCAGTGGACAGGGTGCCCCTTACAATGAGCAGTTCTTC,CASSGQGAPYNEQFF
.,TRBJ2-1,many,TRBV29-1,TGCAGCGTTGTCGATGGAGCAAAGGCCAATGAGCAGTTCTTC,CSVVDGAKANEQFF
.,TRBJ2-3,few,TRBV28,TGTGCCAGCAGCCCTTTCTCAGATACGCAGTATTTT,CASSPFSDTQYF
.,TRBJ2-1,few,TRBV7-8,TGTGCCAGCAGCGCCCGACGGGTCTCCTACAATGAGCAGTTCTTC,CASSARRVSYNEQFF
.,TRBJ2-5,.,TRBV18,TGTGCCAGCTCACCACCGGTTACAAGAGAGACCCAGTACTTC,CASSPPVTRETQYF
.,TRBJ1-4,few,TRBV9,TGTGCCAGCAGCAGACGACTTGGTGAAAAACTGTTTTTT,CASSRRLGEKLFF